This T cell receptor beta chain was documented in a study of blood T cell repertoires in COVID-19. Germline CDR1 is SGHRS and CDR2 is YFSETQ. The CDR3 has 15 amino acids. The V end was cut by 4 bases, the J end by 2 bases, with 12 bases between. Sequenced by immunoSEQ multiplex PCR; TCRdb stores in-frame clones only, minus some. The table includes about 180,000 clones, about 86% detected once. The V gene is TRBV5-1, the J gene TRBJ2-2; weak D call: TRBD1 (6 bases). This receptor was taken from a man in his sixties or seventies with active or convalescent COVID-19. The sequenced material came from peripheral blood. The CDR3 reads CASSPTGTNTGELFF. Here the CDR3 DNA reads TGCGCCAGCAGCCCAACAGGGACCAACACCGGGGAGCTGTTTTTT.